Presented here are 4 T cell receptor beta chains from one specimen sequenced in a study of T-cell memory formation after mild COVID-19. TCRdb re-derived calls from the 5' RACE reads in MiXCR, one entry per CDR3 protein. The table shows around 310,000 distinct CDR3 sequences, with 14% occurring only once. The sample taken for sequencing was PBMCs or a T cell subset sorted from them (not recorded which). These receptors were collected from a man aged 18 to 30 who had mild COVID-19 (a few samples of this study predate the infection). Cell type and time point are not known.

The rearrangement uses TRBV5-1 and TRBJ1-2, with TRBD1 identical over 8 bases. V dropped 6 bases and J dropped 0; count of bases not matched to a gene: 13. This CDR3 is 17 amino acids long. CDR1 is SGHRS, CDR2 YFSETQ, per germline. DNA for the CDR3: TGCGCCAGCACGTACCGGACAGGGAGCGTTGCTAACTATGGCTACACCTTC. It specifies CASTYRTGSVANYGYTF.

The CDR3 is CSANGARGADTEAFF. CDR3 sequence (DNA): TGCAGTGCTAACGGGGCAAGGGGTGCGGACACTGAAGCTTTCTTT. The chain links TRBV20-1 to TRBJ1-1, with a possible D match to TRBD1 (5 bases). The CDR3 covers 15 residues. Per germline, CDR1 DFQATT and CDR2 SNEGSKA (reference sequence). V shed 4 bases and J shed 3 bases, with 18 bases lying between them.

The V and J genes are TRBV7-6 and TRBJ1-4, with TRBD1 matching over 9 bases. Unmatched junction bases numbered 11, after V lost 1 base and J lost 8 bases. The CDR3 has 17 amino acids. In germline, CDR1 is SGHVS, CDR2 FNYEAQ. The CDR3 nucleotides read TGTGCCAGCAGCTTAGAGCTTTCGGACAGGGGAGGAGAAAAACTGTTTTTT. This encodes CASSLELSDRGGEKLFF. Full variable domain (outside the CDR3, taken from reference TRBV7-6 and TRBJ1-4): GAGVSQSPRYKVTKRGQDVALRCDPISGHVSLYWYRQALGQGPEFLTYFNYEAQQDKSGLPNDRFSAERPEGSISTLTIQRTEQRDSAMYRCASSLELSDRGGEKLFFGSGTQLSVL.

The J gene is TRBJ2-3, the V gene TRBV9; TRBD2 matches at 16 bases. V gave up 0 bases and J gave up 4 bases; unmatched junction bases: 5. This CDR3 is built from 18 residues. The germline gives CDR1 SGDLS, CDR2 YYNGEE. The CDR3 DNA sequence: TGTGCCAGCAGCGTAGAAGGGACTAGCGGGGGGGAGCCAGATACGCAGTATTTT. Protein: CASSVEGTSGGEPDTQYF.